The 28 T cell receptor beta chains below come from one sample, sequenced in a study of technical replicates of blood from a handful of donors. Profiling relied on immunoSEQ multiplex PCR, and the TCRdb table lists in-frame clones only, not all of them. The data contain 80,000 to 100,000 clones, roughly 95% of them seen just once; the ten biggest clones take up about 0.36%. The sample comprised T cells isolated from PBMCs. The receptor set was obtained from a human donor in good health.

This clone is a singleton in its sample. The rearrangement links TRBV7-2 to TRBJ2-1; D gene uncertain. The CDR3 has 13 residues. Germline CDR1 and CDR2: SGHTA and FQGNSA. V gave up 1 base and J gave up 9 bases, with 10 bases separating them. Here the CDR3 reads CASSLGLAGEQFF. The CDR3 DNA reads TGTGCCAGCAGCTTAGGACTCGCTGGTGAGCAGTTCTTC. Drawing the rest from reference TRBV7-2 and TRBJ2-1, the complete variable domain is GAGVSQSPSNKVTEKGKDVELRCDPISGHTALYWYRQSLGQGLEFLIYFQGNSAPDKSGLPSDRFSAERTGGSVSTLTIQRTQQEDSAVYLCASSLGLAGEQFFGPGTRLTVL.

The rearrangement joins TRBV2 to TRBJ2-7; 12 nucleotides match TRBD1. Germline loops: CDR1 SNHLY, CDR2 FYNNEI. The CDR3 runs to 13 residues. V shed 8 bases and J 5 bases; nucleotides not matched to a gene: 4. The CDR3 DNA is TGTGCCAGCGGGGGACAGGGGGCCAACGAGCAGTACTTC. Its translation: CASGGQGANEQYF.

The chain couples TRBV28 to TRBJ2-1; 12 nucleotides line up with TRBD2. After removal of 4 bases from V and 6 bases from J, the junction contained 19 bases not matched to a gene. The CDR3 spans 20 residues. CDR1 and CDR2 (germline): MDHEN, SYDVKM. This CDR3 is CASSSTGQLTASGRANEQFF. CDR3 sequence (DNA): TGTGCCAGCAGTTCCACGGGACAACTAACGGCTAGCGGGAGGGCCAATGAGCAGTTCTTC. Together with reference TRBV28 and TRBJ2-1, the CDR3 gives the full variable domain: DVKVTQSSRYLVKRTGEKVFLECVQDMDHENMFWYRQDPGLGLRLIYFSYDVKMKEKGDIPEGYSVSREKKERFSLILESASTNQTSMYLCASSSTGQLTASGRANEQFFGPGTRLTVL.

This chain uses TRBV30 with TRBJ2-3; D might be TRBD2 (6 bases). Deletions cut 1 base from V and 5 bases from J, with 13 bases between. Germline V gene sequence: CDR1 GTSNPN, CDR2 SVGIG (reference sequence). There are 14 residues in the CDR3. The CDR3 sequence: CAWSASGDLDTQYF. The DNA of the CDR3 is TGTGCCTGGAGTGCGTCGGGAGACTTAGATACGCAGTATTTT.

J is TRBJ1-2 and V is TRBV11-2, with D possibly matching TRBD1 (5 bases). This CDR3 is 15 amino acids long. Per germline, CDR1 SGHAT and CDR2 FQNNGV. The V end was cut by 5 bases, the J end by 2 bases, with 15 bases between. CDR3 nucleotide sequence: TGTGCCAGCAGCCTATCACAGGTTATAAACTATGGCTACACCTTC. As protein: CASSLSQVINYGYTF.

This chain's CDR3 is CASSLSAGSHEQYF. For the CDR3, the DNA is TGCGCCAGCAGCTTGTCTGCAGGGTCCCACGAGCAGTACTTC. The chain employs TRBV5-1 and TRBJ2-7, with D maybe TRBD1 (5 bases). The CDR3 totals 14 residues. The V end lost 1 base, the J end lost 5 bases, and 13 bases lay between the germline ends. CDR1 and CDR2 (germline): SGHRS, YFSETQ. Based on the CDR3 plus reference TRBV5-1 and TRBJ2-7, the full variable domain is KAGVTQTPRYLIKTRGQQVTLSCSPISGHRSVSWYQQTPGQGLQFLFEYFSETQRNKGNFPGRFSGRQFSNSRSEMNVSTLELGDSALYLCASSLSAGSHEQYFGPGTRLTVT.

CDR3 coding DNA: TGTGCCAGTAATTCGGGAGACAGGGGGAATCAGCCCCAGCATTTT. Translating gives CASNSGDRGNQPQHF. The chain couples TRBV19 to TRBJ1-5; 9 bases are a match to TRBD1. The CDR3 consists of 15 residues. V was pared by 7 bases and J by 4 bases, with 8 bases of the junction left unmatched. Germline-derived CDR1 and CDR2 are LNHDA and SQIVND (reference sequence).

The chain joins TRBV9 to TRBJ1-1; weak D call: TRBD1 (5 bases). V lost 0 bases to trimming and J lost 2 bases, with 14 bases between them. Germline V gives CDR1 SGDLS, CDR2 YYNGEE. The CDR3 sequence is 16 residues long. CDR3 sequence reads: CASSVAGGFVNTEAFF. CDR3 DNA sequence: TGTGCCAGCAGCGTAGCTGGGGGGTTCGTTAACACTGAAGCTTTCTTT.

This chain connects TRBV7-2 to TRBJ2-7; 7 bases match TRBD2. Unmatched junction bases numbered 7, after V lost 0 bases and J lost 5 bases. The CDR3 is 15 amino acids. The germline V gene has CDR1 SGHTA and CDR2 FQGNSA. The CDR3 bases are TGTGCCAGCAGCTTAGCGGGAGGGACTTACAACGAGCAGTACTTC. Translating gives CASSLAGGTYNEQYF.

V is TRBV7-9 and J is TRBJ1-2; D call uncertain. This CDR3 is 13 amino acids long. The V gene's germline CDR1 is SEHNR and CDR2 FQNEAQ (reference sequence). Trimming took 1 base from V and 5 from J, leaving 8 bases between them. DNA for the CDR3: TGTGCCAGCAGCTTAGGACTGTCGTATGGCTACACCTTC. Translating gives CASSLGLSYGYTF.

V gene TRBV19 combines with J gene TRBJ2-2; TRBD2 aligns across 8 bases. The CDR3 runs 16 residues. V lost 3 bases, J lost 3 bases, and 6 bases stayed unmatched. Germline loops: CDR1 LNHDA, CDR2 SQIVND (reference sequence). CDR3 residues: CASSILGTSDTGELFF. CDR3 sequence (DNA): TGTGCCAGTAGTATCCTTGGGACTAGTGACACCGGGGAGCTGTTTTTT.

This chain links TRBV7-8 with TRBJ2-5; tentative D call: TRBD1 (6 bases). The CDR3 has 12 residues. Germline CDR1 SGHVS, CDR2 FQNEAQ. V was cut by 6 bases and J by 5 bases, with 10 bases left in between. Here the CDR3 reads CASRTGGETQYF. The CDR3 DNA is TGTGCCAGCAGGACAGGCGGGGAGACCCAGTACTTC.

V is TRBV5-1 and J is TRBJ2-7; 11 bases map to TRBD2. The CDR3 contains 15 residues. V lost 4 bases, J lost 4 bases, and 7 bases stayed unmatched. The germline gives CDR1 SGHRS, CDR2 YFSETQ. For the CDR3, the DNA is TGCGCCAGCAGCCCGGGACTAGCGGAACCGTACGAGCAGTACTTC. Protein sequence: CASSPGLAEPYEQYF.

The V and J genes are TRBV10-1 and TRBJ2-7; D is perhaps TRBD1 (6 bases). Germline V gene sequence: CDR1 WNHNN, CDR2 SYGVQD (reference sequence). V was clipped by 3 bases and J by 3 bases, with 12 bases between them. The CDR3 has 14 amino acids. The CDR3, as DNA: TGCGCCAGCAGTGACCAGAAGGGACACTACGAGCAGTACTTC. Amino acid sequence: CASSDQKGHYEQYF.

V is TRBV6-5 and J is TRBJ1-1; 8 bases match TRBD1. The CDR3 totals 14 residues. Trimming cost V 6 bases and J 7 bases; bases outside gene matches: 10. Germline V CDR1 and CDR2: MNHEY, SVGAGI. The CDR3 spells CASRSDRVKGEAFF. The CDR3 region has the DNA TGTGCCAGCAGGTCGGACAGGGTTAAGGGTGAAGCTTTCTTT.

The V gene is TRBV5-1, the J gene TRBJ2-7; 9 positions match TRBD1. The CDR3 contains 14 residues. Germline lookup yields CDR1 SGHRS and CDR2 YFSETQ. The J segment lost 5 bases and the V segment lost 0 bases, leaving 3 bases of the junction unmatched. CDR3: CASSLVGQGHEQYF. For the CDR3, the DNA is TGCGCCAGCAGCTTGGTGGGACAGGGTCACGAGCAGTACTTC.

J is TRBJ2-7 and V is TRBV4-1, with a weak D call TRBD2 (6 bases). V lost 0 bases, J lost 4 bases, and 13 bases lay in between. Per germline, CDR1 MGHRA and CDR2 YSYEKL. The CDR3 runs to 15 residues. The DNA of the CDR3 is TGCGCCAGCAGCCAAGATATTAGCGGAGCATACGAGCAGTACTTC. This translates into CASSQDISGAYEQYF.

The gene calls are TRBV9 and TRBJ2-7; D not resolved. This CDR3 comprises 15 residues. The V gene lost 0 bases and the J gene lost 3 bases, with 13 bases spanning the gap. CDR1 and CDR2 (germline): SGDLS, YYNGEE. CDR3: CASSVDVSGLYEQYF. CDR3 DNA sequence: TGTGCCAGCAGCGTAGATGTAAGTGGGCTCTACGAGCAGTACTTC. Full variable domain (rest looked up from reference TRBV9 and TRBJ2-7): DSGVTQTPKHLITATGQRVTLRCSPRSGDLSVYWYQQSLDQGLQFLIQYYNGEERAKGNILERFSAQQFPDLHSELNLSSLELGDSALYFCASSVDVSGLYEQYFGPGTRLTVT.

The chain joins TRBV19 to TRBJ2-3, with 11 bases aligning to TRBD2. CDR1 is LNHDA and CDR2 is SQIVND in the germline V gene (reference sequence). The ends lost 4 bases at V and 5 bases at J; junction bases unmatched: 11. The CDR3 is 17 amino acids. This CDR3 is CASSTPTSGSMKDTQYF. The CDR3 bases are TGTGCCAGTAGTACCCCCACTAGCGGGAGTATGAAAGATACGCAGTATTTT.

The CDR3 region is CASSIALTNYGYTF. CDR3 nucleotide sequence: TGTGCCAGTAGTATAGCCCTAACTAACTATGGCTACACCTTC. V gene TRBV19 combines with J gene TRBJ1-2; D gene unclear. CDR3 length: 14 amino acids. Germline lookup yields CDR1 LNHDA and CDR2 SQIVND (reference sequence). V was trimmed by 1 base and J by 0 bases, leaving 6 bases between them.

The J gene is TRBJ1-1, the V gene TRBV14; 7 bases fit TRBD1. The V segment lost 1 base and the J segment 5 bases; nucleotides outside the gene matches: 13. The CDR3 is 17 amino acids. Germline CDR1 reads SGHDN; CDR2 reads FVKESK. CDR3 loop: CASSQVPGTVIGTEAFF. Written as DNA, the CDR3 is TGTGCCAGCAGCCAAGTCCCCGGGACAGTTATAGGAACTGAAGCTTTCTTT.

The chain combines TRBV27 with TRBJ2-7; 7 bases match TRBD1. The CDR3 is 15 amino acids. V dropped 6 bases and J dropped 6; count of bases not matched to a gene: 14. Germline CDR1 is MNHEY and CDR2 is SMNVEV (reference sequence). The CDR3 region is CASRGRTGPLGEQYF. The CDR3 DNA is TGTGCCAGCAGGGGTAGGACAGGTCCTCTGGGCGAGCAGTACTTC.

The chain links TRBV7-8 to TRBJ2-3; D gene uncertain. Trimming stripped 2 bases from V and 2 bases from J, with 14 bases between. Germline CDR1 SGHVS, CDR2 FQNEAQ. The CDR3 totals 16 residues. The CDR3 DNA reads as TGTGCCAGCAGCTTAAGCCCCCGTGTTTCCACAGATACGCAGTATTTT. Protein sequence: CASSLSPRVSTDTQYF.

The CDR3: CASSYSTKAFF. The CDR3 DNA reads TGTGCCAGCAGTTACTCCACAAAAGCTTTCTTT. The chain recombines TRBV6-5 with TRBJ1-1; D not resolved. Germline CDR1 is MNHEY and CDR2 is SVGAGI. Trimming shortened V by 0 bases and J by 9 bases, and 5 bases separated the two germline ends. This CDR3 spans 11 amino acids.

The chain uses TRBV2 and TRBJ2-5, with TRBD1 matching over 7 bases. The trim removed 8 bases at V and 3 bases at J, leaving 6 bases unmatched. The CDR3 totals 13 residues. CDR1 SNHLY and CDR2 FYNNEI come from the germline V gene. The CDR3 bases are TGTGCCAGCGGGGACAGCAAGGAAGAGACCCAGTACTTC. Its protein product is CASGDSKEETQYF.

The chain has TRBV2 and TRBJ2-5; a possible D gene is TRBD2 (5 bases). CDR3 length: 12 amino acids. V lost 7 bases and J 5 bases, leaving 11 bases between the germline ends. The V gene's germline CDR1 is SNHLY and CDR2 FYNNEI. CDR3 nucleotides: TGTGCCAGCAATGGCGGGTGGGAGACCCAGTACTTC. Its protein is CASNGGWETQYF.

V and J are TRBV30 and TRBJ2-1, with D tentatively TRBD2 (6 bases). The CDR3 length is 14 residues. V lost 2 bases to trimming and J lost 10 bases, with 18 bases between them. Germline V CDR1 and CDR2: GTSNPN, SVGIG (reference sequence). CDR3 amino acids: CAWSSRSGLGEQFF. In nucleotides, the CDR3 is TGTGCCTGGAGTAGTCGGTCGGGACTCGGGGAGCAGTTCTTC.

The V call is TRBV19, the J call TRBJ2-7, with a weak D call TRBD2 (5 bases). Germline V gives CDR1 LNHDA, CDR2 SQIVND (reference sequence). The V and J ends lost 3 bases and 2 bases respectively, with 14 bases between them. The CDR3 is 15 amino acids. The CDR3 is CASSIGLGMAYEQYF. The CDR3 DNA reads as TGTGCCAGTAGTATTGGACTGGGAATGGCCTACGAGCAGTACTTC.